Following are 27 T cell receptor beta chains from one sample sequenced in a study of T cells in Graves' hyperthyroidism and ophthalmopathy. Using RNA transcripts as the source, TCR beta CDR3 regions were amplified. The HTBI set primed first-round TCR CDR3 RT-PCR. TCRdb re-derived calls from the multiplex PCR reads in MiXCR, one entry per CDR3 protein. Among some 270,000 distinct CDR3 sequences listed, more than 10% were seen once. Specimen: blood. The source is a woman aged 25 to 39 with Graves' hyperthyroidism that later progressed to Graves' ophthalmopathy.

This clonotype has more than one count but fewer than ten. The CDR3 loop reads CASSLLLGVRTDTQYF. CDR3 DNA: TGTGCCAGCAGCCTCCTCCTAGGGGTTAGGACAGATACGCAGTATTTT. The V gene is TRBV4-2, the J gene TRBJ2-3; tentative D call: TRBD1 (5 bases). This CDR3 is 16 amino acids long. Trimming stripped 4 bases from V and 3 bases from J, with 17 bases between. Germline lookup yields CDR1 LGHNA and CDR2 YNFKEQ.

This clonotype has just a few counts. This chain uses TRBV7-6 with TRBJ2-5, with 10 bases that match TRBD2. CDR1 is SGHVS, CDR2 FNYEAQ, per germline. The V and J ends lost 4 bases and 14 bases, in that order; junction bases with no gene match: 7. The CDR3 length is 12 residues. CDR3 in amino acids: CASSSPTSGLYF. As DNA, the CDR3 is TGTGCCAGCAGCTCCCCGACTAGCGGGCTATACTTC.

There are many counts of this clonotype. The chain joins TRBV27 to TRBJ1-6, with a weak D call TRBD1 (6 bases). CDR3 length equals 17 residues. Deletions cut 2 bases from V and 8 bases from J, with 19 bases between. Looked up from germline, CDR1 is MNHEY and CDR2 is SMNVEV (reference sequence). The CDR3 reads CASSLALPGGPHSPLHF. The CDR3 DNA reads as TGTGCCAGCAGTTTAGCCCTCCCCGGGGGCCCGCATTCACCCCTCCACTTT.

This clonotype was detected many times. V and J are TRBV6-4 and TRBJ1-4; D unclear. V was shortened by 6 bases and J by 7 bases, with 15 bases between the two germline ends. The CDR3 is 14 amino acids. Per germline, CDR1 MRHNA and CDR2 SNTAGT. For the CDR3, the DNA is TGTGCCAGCAGCCGTAGCCCGGGAGGTGAAAAACTGTTTTTT. Its protein product is CASSRSPGGEKLFF.

In this sample, this clonotype turned up many times. The rearrangement uses TRBV20-1 and TRBJ2-1; D might be TRBD2 (6 bases). Trimming stripped 6 bases from V and 4 bases from J, with 10 bases between. This CDR3 contains 12 residues. Germline CDR1 DFQATT, CDR2 SNEGSKA (reference sequence). In nucleotides, the CDR3 is TGCAGTGCGCCCCGGGAGTACAATGAGCAGTTCTTC. Translating it yields CSAPREYNEQFF.

This clonotype was detected once. V gene TRBV5-4 combines with J gene TRBJ1-6; 8 nucleotides line up with TRBD1. Germline-derived CDR1 and CDR2 are SGHNT and YYREEE (reference sequence). Unmatched junction bases numbered 8, after V lost 4 bases and J lost 5 bases. The CDR3 is 16 residues long. The CDR3 bases are TGTGCCAGCAGCCGCGTTCCGACAGGGGATAATTCACCCCTCCACTTT. It specifies CASSRVPTGDNSPLHF.

In this sample, this clonotype turned up a few times. The chain links TRBV29-1 to TRBJ1-1; D ambiguous. The germline gives CDR1 SQVTM, CDR2 ANQGSEA. V was shortened by 3 bases and J by 1 base, with 6 bases between the two germline ends. The CDR3 contains 12 residues. The CDR3 coding sequence is TGCAGCGTTGACAGGACGAACACTGAAGCTTTCTTT. Its protein is CSVDRTNTEAFF.

The chain has TRBV18 and TRBJ2-2; D not certain. Germline CDR1 reads KGHSH; CDR2 reads LQKENI. The germline V and J ends were trimmed by 4 bases and 6 bases, with 3 bases remaining between them. The CDR3 spans 11 residues. The CDR3 spells CASSQAGELFF. The CDR3 DNA sequence: TGTGCCAGCTCACAGGCCGGGGAGCTGTTTTTT.

This clonotype was observed a handful of times. The chain combines TRBV4-1 with TRBJ2-3, with D tentatively TRBD1 or TRBD2 (5 bases each). The CDR3 has 17 residues. Looked up from germline, CDR1 is MGHRA and CDR2 is YSYEKL. Trimming removed 4 bases at V and 1 base at J, with 18 bases between. As DNA, the CDR3 is TGCGCCAGCAGCCCCATGACCGGGGCGTTTGGCACAGATACGCAGTATTTT. Translating gives CASSPMTGAFGTDTQYF.

This clonotype was detected ten times or more. The chain carries TRBV6-9 and TRBJ2-5; TRBD1 matches 9 bases. The CDR3 runs to 12 residues. The J segment lost 5 bases and the V segment lost 11 bases, leaving 6 bases of the junction unmatched. Germline loops: CDR1 MNHGY, CDR2 SVAAGI. The CDR3, as DNA: TGTGCCGGAACAGGGGGCGAGGAGACCCAGTACTTC. Protein: CAGTGGEETQYF.

This clonotype was seen ten or more times. The rearrangement uses TRBV10-3 and TRBJ2-3; 8 bases match TRBD2. Per the germline V gene, CDR1 is ENHRY and CDR2 is SYGVKD. The V and J ends lost 3 bases and 4 bases, in that order; junction bases with no gene match: 9. The CDR3 sequence is 16 residues long. The CDR3 nucleotides read TGTGCCATCAGTGACCCCGGGACTAGGGGTCCAGATACGCAGTATTTT. Residues: CAISDPGTRGPDTQYF.

This clonotype has a count of ten or more. This sequence joins TRBV28 and TRBJ1-5; possible D gene TRBD1, 6 bases. The V end was cut by 6 bases, the J end by 4 bases, with 16 bases between. Germline lookup yields CDR1 MDHEN and CDR2 SYDVKM. CDR3 length equals 15 residues. The CDR3 reads CASSRQGGGNQPQHF. The CDR3 DNA reads TGTGCCAGCAGCCGGCAAGGGGGGGGTAATCAGCCCCAGCATTTT.

The chain is built from TRBV27 and TRBJ2-7; the D gene is possibly TRBD2 (7 bases). The CDR3 totals 14 residues. Germline V lookup: CDR1 MNHEY, CDR2 SMNVEV (reference sequence). V was pared by 2 bases and J by 6 bases, with 14 bases between. CDR3 in amino acids: CASSLGGAGLEQYF. The CDR3 nucleotides are TGTGCCAGCAGTTTAGGGGGGGCGGGGCTCGAGCAGTACTTC.

At least ten counts were recorded for this clonotype. The chain has TRBV20-1 and TRBJ2-5; TRBD1 matches at 9 bases. The trim removed 3 bases at V and 0 bases at J, leaving 2 bases unmatched. The CDR3 loop spans 14 amino acids. Germline loops: CDR1 DFQATT, CDR2 SNEGSKA (reference sequence). The chain's CDR3 is CSARGQGYQETQYF. Here the CDR3 DNA reads TGCAGTGCTAGGGGACAGGGATACCAAGAGACCCAGTACTTC.

At least ten counts were recorded for this clonotype. The genes are TRBV27 and TRBJ2-7; 9 bases line up with TRBD2. The CDR3 extends over 15 amino acids. V dropped 6 bases and J dropped 1; count of bases not matched to a gene: 7. Germline-derived CDR1 and CDR2 are MNHEY and SMNVEV (reference sequence). The CDR3 region is CASSVASGVSYEQYF. As DNA, the CDR3 is TGTGCCAGCAGCGTAGCTAGCGGGGTTTCCTACGAGCAGTACTTC.

Many counts were recorded for this clonotype. The chain employs TRBV16 and TRBJ2-1, with no clear D. The V gene lost 2 bases and the J gene lost 4 bases, with 6 bases spanning the gap. The CDR3 loop spans 13 amino acids. The germline V gene encodes CDR1 KGHSY and CDR2 FQNENV. CDR3 loop: CASSQGRYNEQFF. In nucleotides, the CDR3 is TGTGCCAGCAGCCAAGGCAGGTACAATGAGCAGTTCTTC.

This clonotype was counted ten times or more. This chain joins TRBV18 and TRBJ1-4, with unresolved D. Germline assignment: CDR1 KGHSH and CDR2 LQKENI. The V end was cut by 3 bases, the J end by 3 bases, with 11 bases between. CDR3 length: 15 amino acids. CDR3 loop: CASSPKGGANEKLFF. The CDR3 nucleotides are TGTGCCAGCTCACCGAAAGGTGGGGCTAATGAAAAACTGTTTTTT.

This clonotype was recorded at least ten times. The rearrangement joins TRBV4-3 to TRBJ2-7; D may be TRBD2 (5 bases). The germline V and J ends were trimmed by 1 base and 3 bases, with 13 bases remaining between them. The CDR3 runs to 15 residues. CDR1 LGHNA and CDR2 YSLEER come from the germline V gene. The CDR3 protein is CASSQVRGLGYEQYF. DNA for the CDR3: TGCGCCAGCAGCCAAGTTAGAGGGCTCGGCTACGAGCAGTACTTC.

The chain carries TRBV6-2 or TRBV6-3 and TRBJ1-1; D is possibly TRBD1 (6 bases). Between the trimmed V and J ends, which lost 7 bases and 5 bases, there was a span of 17 bases. The CDR3 has 14 residues. CDR1 and CDR2 from the germline V gene are MNHEY and SVGEGT. CDR3 in amino acids: CASKIGGVGTEAFF. The CDR3 region has the DNA TGTGCCAGCAAGATTGGGGGCGTGGGGACTGAAGCTTTCTTT.

The CDR3 nucleotides are TGTGCCACCAGTGATTTGATTTTCGGGAGAAATGAGCAGTTCTTC. Amino acids: CATSDLIFGRNEQFF. The rearrangement links TRBV24-1 to TRBJ2-1, with TRBD2 as a possible D gene (6 bases). There are 15 residues in the CDR3. Germline V gene lookup returns CDR1 KGHDR and CDR2 SFDVKD. Trimming stripped 0 bases from V and 7 bases from J, with 12 bases between.

This clonotype appeared many times. V usage is TRBV7-9 and J usage is TRBJ1-2; TRBD1 might be the D (5 bases). CDR3 length: 14 amino acids. Between the trimmed V and J ends, which lost 1 base and 1 base, there was a span of 7 bases. From germline, CDR1 is SEHNR and CDR2 FQNEAQ (reference sequence). CDR3 residues: CASSLDDSNYGYTF. DNA for the CDR3: TGTGCCAGCAGCTTAGATGACAGTAACTATGGCTACACCTTC. Complete variable domain (other parts from reference TRBV7-9 and TRBJ1-2): DTGVSQNPRHKITKRGQNVTFRCDPISEHNRLYWYRQTLGQGPEFLTYFQNEAQLEKSRLLSDRFSAERPKGSFSTLEIQRTEQGDSAMYLCASSLDDSNYGYTFGSGTRLTVV.

In its sample, this clonotype was seen many times. This sequence joins TRBV6-1 and TRBJ1-2; 9 bases align to TRBD1. After removal of 6 bases from V and 5 bases from J, the junction contained 4 bases not matched to a gene. Germline values: CDR1 MNHNS, CDR2 SASEGT. CDR3 length equals 13 residues. The CDR3 spells CASRQGADYGYTF. CDR3 coding DNA: TGTGCCAGCAGACAGGGGGCTGATTATGGCTACACCTTC.

This clonotype was recorded at least ten times. This chain uses TRBV5-1 with TRBJ2-1, with TRBD2 identical over 14 bases. The CDR3 runs 19 residues. The J segment lost 8 bases and the V segment lost 3 bases, leaving 16 bases of the junction unmatched. Germline CDR1 is SGHRS and CDR2 is YFSETQ. The CDR3 DNA is TGCGCCAGCAGCTCCCCGGGACTAGCGGGAGTATTTCCAGGGGATGAGCAGTTCTTC. It is translated as CASSSPGLAGVFPGDEQFF.

The chain carries TRBV4-3 and TRBJ2-7; TRBD2 aligns across 8 bases. The length of the CDR3 is 17 residues. CDR1 is LGHNA and CDR2 is YSLEER in the germline V gene. With 0 bases clipped from V and 7 bases from J, the junction kept 14 bases outside the gene matches. CDR3 sequence: CASSQDGGAGVSGEQYF. The CDR3 DNA is TGCGCCAGCAGCCAAGATGGTGGAGCGGGAGTCAGTGGTGAGCAGTACTTC.

This clonotype was picked up many times. CDR3 DNA sequence: TGTGCCAGCAGTTACTGGACAGCCGAGCTTGGGACCCAGTACTTC. Translation gives CASSYWTAELGTQYF. The V call is TRBV6-5, the J call TRBJ2-5; TRBD1 is a possible D gene (6 bases). Germline lookup yields CDR1 MNHEY and CDR2 SVGAGI. The CDR3 covers 15 residues. Trimming cost V 1 base and J 7 bases, with 16 bases left between them.

This clonotype came up many times. The J gene is TRBJ2-7, the V gene TRBV6-6; either TRBD1 or TRBD2 may supply D (5 bases each). V lost 2 bases to trimming and J lost 5 bases, with 16 bases between them. The CDR3 is made up of 15 amino acids. Germline V lookup: CDR1 MNHNY, CDR2 SVGAGI (reference sequence). This CDR3 reads CASSYKPGRANEQYF. The CDR3 DNA is TGTGCCAGCAGTTACAAGCCAGGGCGGGCGAACGAGCAGTACTTC.

This clonotype was picked up many times. The chain recombines TRBV11-2 with TRBJ2-1; D remains unclear. Germline V lookup: CDR1 SGHAT, CDR2 FQNNGV. This CDR3 has 17 amino acids. V lost 2 bases to trimming and J lost 0 bases, with 14 bases between them. The CDR3 is CASSLYPQVLSYNEQFF. CDR3 nucleotides: TGTGCCAGCAGCTTATATCCCCAGGTCCTCTCCTACAATGAGCAGTTCTTC.